This TCR beta chain appears in the sequencing data of a study of beta chain features in type 1 diabetes. Note on this clone: The antigen remains unidentified.

The CDR3 loop spans 14 amino acids. The germline gives CDR1 SGHDT, CDR2 YYEEEE. Trimming shortened V by 0 bases and J by 3 bases, and 4 bases separated the two germline ends. Study findings and constraints: People with Type 1 diabetes carried modestly yet significantly shorter TCRB CDR3s in all four CD4+ subsets.

Expressed TCRB transcripts were sequenced after all isolated RNA was converted to cDNA. Assay used: immunoSEQ multiplex PCR; TCRdb lists only in-frame clones, some missing. The sample includes around 130,000 clones, about a sixth of them seen just once. The V gene is TRBV5-6, the J gene TRBJ2-6; D gene uncertain. This TCR was sampled from a man aged 25 to 40 with type 1 diabetes. Sample: central memory CD4+ T cells from blood. This chain's CDR3 is CASSLVIGANVLTF. The DNA of the CDR3 is TGTGCCAGCAGCTTGGTTATTGGGGCCAACGTCCTGACTTTC.